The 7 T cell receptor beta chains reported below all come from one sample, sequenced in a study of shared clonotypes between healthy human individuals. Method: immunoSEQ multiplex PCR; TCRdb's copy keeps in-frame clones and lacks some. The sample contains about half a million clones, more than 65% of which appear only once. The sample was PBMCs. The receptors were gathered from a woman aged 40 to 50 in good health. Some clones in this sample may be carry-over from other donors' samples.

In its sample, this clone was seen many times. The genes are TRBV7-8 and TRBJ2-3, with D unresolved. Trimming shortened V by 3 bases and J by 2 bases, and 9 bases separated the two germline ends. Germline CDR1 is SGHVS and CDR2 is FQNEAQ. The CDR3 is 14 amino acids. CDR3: CASSFWKDTDTQYF. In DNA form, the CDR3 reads TGTGCCAGCAGCTTTTGGAAAGACACAGATACGCAGTATTTT.

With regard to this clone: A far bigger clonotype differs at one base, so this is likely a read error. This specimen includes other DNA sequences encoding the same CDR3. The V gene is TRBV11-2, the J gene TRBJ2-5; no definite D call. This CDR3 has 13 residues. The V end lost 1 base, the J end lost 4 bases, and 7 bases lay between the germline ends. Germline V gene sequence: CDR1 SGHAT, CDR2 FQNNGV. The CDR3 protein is CASSLGSRETQYF. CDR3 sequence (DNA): TGTGCCAGCAGCTTAGGGTCACGAGAGACCCAGTACTTC.

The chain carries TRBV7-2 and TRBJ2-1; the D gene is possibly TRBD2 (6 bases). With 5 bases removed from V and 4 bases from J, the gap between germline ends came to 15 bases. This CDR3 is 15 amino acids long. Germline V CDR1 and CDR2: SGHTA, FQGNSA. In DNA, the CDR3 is TGTGCCAGCAGCAATCAGCCCAGCGGGTACAATGAGCAGTTCTTC. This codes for CASSNQPSGYNEQFF.

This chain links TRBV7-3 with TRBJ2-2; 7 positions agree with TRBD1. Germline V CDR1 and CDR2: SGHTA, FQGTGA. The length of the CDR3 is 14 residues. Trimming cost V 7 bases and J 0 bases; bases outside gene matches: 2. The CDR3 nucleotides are TGTGCCAGCACTCAGGGGGCGAACACCGGGGAGCTGTTTTTT. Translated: CASTQGANTGELFF.

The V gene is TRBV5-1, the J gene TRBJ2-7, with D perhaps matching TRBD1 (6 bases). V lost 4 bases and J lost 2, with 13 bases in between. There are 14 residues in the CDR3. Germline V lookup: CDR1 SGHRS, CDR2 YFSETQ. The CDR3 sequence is CASSTPGDAYEQYF. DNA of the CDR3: TGCGCCAGCAGCACACCAGGGGATGCCTACGAGCAGTACTTC.

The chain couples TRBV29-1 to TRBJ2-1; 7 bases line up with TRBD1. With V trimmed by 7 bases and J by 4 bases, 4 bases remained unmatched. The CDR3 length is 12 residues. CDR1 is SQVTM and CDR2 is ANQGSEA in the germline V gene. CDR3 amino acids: CSAWDSYNEQFF. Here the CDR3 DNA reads TGCAGCGCGTGGGACAGTTACAATGAGCAGTTCTTC.

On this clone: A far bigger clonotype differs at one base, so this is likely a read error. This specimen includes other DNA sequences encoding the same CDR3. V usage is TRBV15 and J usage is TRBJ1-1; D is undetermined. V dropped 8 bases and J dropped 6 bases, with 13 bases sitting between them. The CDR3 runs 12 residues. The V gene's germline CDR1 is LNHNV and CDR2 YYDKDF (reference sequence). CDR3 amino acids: CATGVATAEAFF. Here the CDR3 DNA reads TGTGCCACCGGGGTAGCCACAGCTGAAGCTTTCTTT.